This TCR beta chain came from a study of OX40 agonist ivuxolimab in advanced cancers. Study in general: Eligibility admitted prior anti-PD-1, anti-PD-L1 or anti-CTLA-4 therapy; 35% to 40% had some.

V dropped 2 bases and J dropped 3 bases, with 17 bases sitting between them. There are 16 residues in the CDR3. Germline loops: CDR1 SGHDT, CDR2 YYEEEE. TCRdb's table, derived via immunoSEQ multiplex PCR, lists solely in-frame clones and lacks some. The table has 90,000 to 100,000 clones, 80% to 90% seen once. A remark on this clone: What it recognizes is unknown.

Study outcomes and limitations: Expanded peripheral T-cell antigen specificity went undetermined.

The gene calls are TRBV5-6 and TRBJ2-5, with D possibly matching TRBD1 (6 bases). Sequencing used CD4+ or CD8+ T cells sorted from blood, obtained in a trial of the OX40 agonist ivuxolimab. The clonotype originates from an adult with an advanced solid tumor such as melanoma, head and neck, liver or kidney cancer. CDR3 sequence: CASSFRQVRVKETQYF. The CDR3 region has the DNA TGTGCCAGCAGCTTTCGACAGGTTAGAGTCAAAGAGACCCAGTACTTC.